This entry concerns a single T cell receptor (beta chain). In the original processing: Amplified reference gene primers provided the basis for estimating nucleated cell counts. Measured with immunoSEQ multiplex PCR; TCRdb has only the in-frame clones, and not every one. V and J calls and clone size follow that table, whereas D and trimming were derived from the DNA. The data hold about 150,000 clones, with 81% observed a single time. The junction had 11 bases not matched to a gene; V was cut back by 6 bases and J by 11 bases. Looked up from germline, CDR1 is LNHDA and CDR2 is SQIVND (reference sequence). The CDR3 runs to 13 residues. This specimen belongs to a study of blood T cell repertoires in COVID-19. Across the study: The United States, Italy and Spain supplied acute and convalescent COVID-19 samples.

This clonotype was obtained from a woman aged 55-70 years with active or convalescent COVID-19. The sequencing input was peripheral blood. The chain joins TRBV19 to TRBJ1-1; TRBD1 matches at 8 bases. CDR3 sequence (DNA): TGTGCCAGTAGGGTAGGACAGGGAGGTCGGGCTTTCTTT. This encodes CASRVGQGGRAFF.